The TCR beta chain under discussion was sequenced for a study of blood T cell repertoires in COVID-19. Study as a whole: Samples of COVID-19 (acute and convalescent) were obtained from the United States, Italy and Spain.

Libraries were prepared by immunoSEQ multiplex PCR; TCRdb keeps only in-frame clonotypes and omits some of them. This table has 250,000 to 400,000 clones, approximately 91% appearing once. V was shortened by 7 bases and J by 4 bases, with 19 bases between the two germline ends. The germline CDR1 and CDR2 sequences are LNHDA and SQIVND (reference sequence). The CDR3 extends over 15 amino acids. Which cohort a participant joined came from the clinical history participants gave. The chain couples TRBV19 to TRBJ1-2; maybe TRBD1 (6 bases). The sample was PBMCs or T cells enriched from blood (not recorded which). This TCR was recovered from a man aged 55 to 70 who had recovered from COVID-19. CDR3 DNA: TGTGCCAGTACCCCCCTTGCGCAGGGGAGCTATGGCTACACCTTC. Its translation is CASTPLAQGSYGYTF. Together with reference TRBV19 and TRBJ1-2, the CDR3 gives the full variable domain: DGGITQSPKYLFRKEGQNVTLSCEQNLNHDAMYWYRQDPGQGLRLIYYSQIVNDFQKGDIAEGYSVSREKKESFPLTVTSAQKNPTAFYLCASTPLAQGSYGYTFGSGTRLTVV.